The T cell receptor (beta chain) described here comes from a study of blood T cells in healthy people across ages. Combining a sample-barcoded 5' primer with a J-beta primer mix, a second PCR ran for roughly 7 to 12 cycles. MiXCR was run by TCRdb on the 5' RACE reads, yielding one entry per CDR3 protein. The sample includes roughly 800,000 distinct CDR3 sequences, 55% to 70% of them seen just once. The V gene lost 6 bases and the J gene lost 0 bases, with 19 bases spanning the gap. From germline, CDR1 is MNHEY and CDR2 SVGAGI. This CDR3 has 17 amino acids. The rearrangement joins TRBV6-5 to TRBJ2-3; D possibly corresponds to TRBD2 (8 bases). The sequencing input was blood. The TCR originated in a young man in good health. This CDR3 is CASSSQGVAGSTDTQYF. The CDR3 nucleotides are TGTGCCAGCAGCTCCCAGGGGGTAGCGGGAAGCACAGATACGCAGTATTTT.